The 10 T cell receptor beta chains below all came from one sample that was sequenced in a study of blood T cell repertoires in COVID-19. The repertoire was sequenced with immunoSEQ multiplex PCR; TCRdb's copy has only in-frame clones and lacks some. The sample shows 88,000 or so clones, about nine tenths of them seen only once. Sequenced sample: peripheral blood. The receptors were sampled from a middle-aged man with acute or convalescent COVID-19.

The chain links TRBV2 to TRBJ2-7; D is perhaps TRBD1 (6 bases). Trimming took 7 bases from V and 6 from J, leaving 19 bases between them. CDR3 size: 14 residues. CDR1 and CDR2 (germline): SNHLY, FYNNEI. This CDR3 reads CASMGAEVPSEQYF. CDR3 nucleotide sequence: TGTGCCAGCATGGGGGCGGAAGTTCCAAGCGAGCAGTACTTC.

This clone was detected only once. CDR3 amino acids: CASSLEERGLDTQYF. CDR3 in DNA: TGCGCCAGCAGCTTGGAGGAGCGGGGACTAGATACGCAGTATTTT. The rearrangement links TRBV5-1 to TRBJ2-3; 7 positions match TRBD2. Germline CDR1 and CDR2: SGHRS and YFSETQ. The ends lost 0 bases at V and 5 bases at J; junction bases unmatched: 6. The CDR3 length is 15 residues.

This chain links TRBV4-1 with TRBJ1-6; D is uncertain. Looked up from germline, CDR1 is MGHRA and CDR2 is YSYEKL. The CDR3 consists of 15 residues. V was shortened by 1 base and J by 0 bases, with 4 bases between the two germline ends. As DNA, the CDR3 is TGCGCCAGCAGCCAAGGGAGCTCCTATAATTCACCCCTCCACTTT. This translates into CASSQGSSYNSPLHF.

As DNA, the CDR3 is TGCGCCAGCAGCTTCCCGGAGGGCGGGGAGCTGTTTTTT. Its protein is CASSFPEGGELFF. The genes are TRBV5-1 and TRBJ2-2; D possibly corresponds to TRBD2 (6 bases). V lost 2 bases, J lost 7 bases, and 9 bases lay in between. The CDR3 has 13 amino acids. Germline values: CDR1 SGHRS, CDR2 YFSETQ.

The chain combines TRBV5-6 with TRBJ1-4; D may be TRBD1 (5 bases). Trimming shortened V by 0 bases and J by 7 bases, and 16 bases separated the two germline ends. Germline V gene lookup returns CDR1 SGHDT and CDR2 YYEEEE. The CDR3 contains 16 residues. The CDR3 loop is CASSLAGGSVGEKLFF. CDR3 nucleotide sequence: TGTGCCAGCAGCTTGGCCGGGGGGAGCGTGGGTGAAAAACTGTTTTTT. The full variable domain, rest sourced from reference TRBV5-6 and TRBJ1-4, is DAGVTQSPTHLIKTRGQQVTLRCSPKSGHDTVSWYQQALGQGPQFIFQYYEEEERQRGNFPDRFSGHQFPNYSSELNVNALLLGDSALYLCASSLAGGSVGEKLFFGSGTQLSVL.

The chain is built from TRBV5-1 and TRBJ2-3; tentative D call: TRBD2 (6 bases). With 1 base removed from V and 2 bases from J, the gap between germline ends came to 14 bases. Germline CDR1 SGHRS, CDR2 YFSETQ. This CDR3 is 16 amino acids long. CDR3: CASSLLLGGITDTQYF. The CDR3 nucleotides are TGCGCCAGCAGCTTGTTGTTGGGGGGAATCACAGATACGCAGTATTTT.

This chain connects TRBV27 to TRBJ2-7, with TRBD2 matching over 9 bases. V shed 8 bases and J 9 bases; nucleotides not matched to a gene: 20. CDR3 length: 16 residues. In germline, CDR1 is MNHEY, CDR2 SMNVEV (reference sequence). CDR3 DNA sequence: TGTGCCAGCCCGCGCGGGGCAGGCGGGAGGGCTTTTTGGCAGTACTTC. It translates to CASPRGAGGRAFWQYF.

The genes are TRBV7-2 and TRBJ1-2; 7 positions agree with TRBD1. The CDR3 sequence is 14 residues long. Trimming took 5 bases from V and 8 from J; bases not matched to a gene: 11. Germline CDR1 is SGHTA and CDR2 is FQGNSA. CDR3 DNA sequence: TGTGCCAGCAGCCCCAGACAGGGCATAGGAGGCTACACCTTC. It translates to CASSPRQGIGGYTF.

The CDR3 DNA follows: TGCGCCAGCAGCGCGAGACAGGTAGCTAACTATGGCTACACCTTC. This translates into CASSARQVANYGYTF. The rearrangement joins TRBV4-1 to TRBJ1-2, with D tentatively TRBD1 (6 bases). Germline values: CDR1 MGHRA, CDR2 YSYEKL. The CDR3 spans 15 residues. V was clipped by 5 bases and J by 0 bases, with 13 bases between them.

V gene TRBV3-1 (or the pseudogene TRBV3-2) combines with J gene TRBJ1-4; possibly TRBD1 for D (6 bases). V was cut by 4 bases and J by 8 bases, with 14 bases left in between. This CDR3 contains 14 residues. Per the germline V gene, CDR1 is LGHDT and CDR2 is YNNKEL (reference sequence). The CDR3, as DNA: TGTGCCAGCAGCCTTGGACAGCCCACAGAAAAACTGTTTTTT. It yields the protein CASSLGQPTEKLFF.